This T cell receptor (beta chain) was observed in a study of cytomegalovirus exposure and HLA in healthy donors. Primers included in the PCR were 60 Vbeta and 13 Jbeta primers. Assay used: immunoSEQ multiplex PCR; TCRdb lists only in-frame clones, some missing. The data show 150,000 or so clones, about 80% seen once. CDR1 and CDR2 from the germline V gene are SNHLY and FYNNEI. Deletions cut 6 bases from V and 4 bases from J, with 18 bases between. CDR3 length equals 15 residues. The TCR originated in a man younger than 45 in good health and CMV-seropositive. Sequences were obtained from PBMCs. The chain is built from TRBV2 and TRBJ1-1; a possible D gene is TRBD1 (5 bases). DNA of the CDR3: TGTGCCAGCAGGCCAGGCGGGGGTCTAGGCACTGAAGCTTTCTTT. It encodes CASRPGGGLGTEAFF.